This T cell receptor beta chain was captured by sequencing in a study of cytomegalovirus exposure and HLA in healthy donors. This clone was observed a single time. Antigen unknown. Amplification used 60 Vbeta primers and 13 Jbeta primers. The repertoire was sequenced with immunoSEQ multiplex PCR; TCRdb's copy has only in-frame clones and lacks some. The sample lists more than 150,000 clones, 80% occurring once. Donors consisted of healthy bone marrow donors. Overall study findings and caveats: It was in a later analysis that TCR association rates were seen to vary by HLA locus, highest for DRB1 and lowest for HLA-C.

CDR3 length equals 14 residues. The V end lost 6 bases, the J end lost 0 bases, and 12 bases lay between the germline ends. From germline, CDR1 is MNHEY and CDR2 SVGAGI. The sequenced sample consisted of PBMCs. The J gene is TRBJ2-7, the V gene TRBV6-5, with a tentative D call TRBD1 (7 bases). This clonotype originated in a woman younger than 45 in good health and CMV-seronegative. CDR3 nucleotide sequence: TGTGCCAGCAGGGGGGGACAGCCCTCCTACGAGCAGTACTTC. Amino acids: CASRGGQPSYEQYF.